Below are 26 T cell receptor beta chains sequenced from a single sample in a study of blood T cell repertoires in COVID-19 (dated by TCRdb to 2020 to 2021). Library preparation was by the immunoSEQ multiplex PCR assay. TCRdb re-hosts the immuneACCESS table, in-frame sequences only. Its copies lack some clones; in the studies checked, an unresolved V gene accounts for under half of them, and the cause for the rest is not known. The sample table records tens of thousands of clones; over 75% of these occur just once. The top ten hold under 3% of the sample. Sequenced sample: peripheral blood. These receptors were obtained from a man of 80 years or more with acute or convalescent COVID-19.

The V gene is TRBV3-1 (or the pseudogene TRBV3-2), the J gene TRBJ2-7; D is uncertain. Trimming took 4 bases from V and 0 from J, leaving 4 bases between them. The CDR3 contains 12 residues. Germline-derived CDR1 and CDR2 are LGHDT and YNNKEL (reference sequence). CDR3 DNA sequence: TGTGCCAGCAGCCCATCCTCCTACGAGCAGTACTTC. It is translated as CASSPSSYEQYF.

The genes are TRBV24-1 and TRBJ2-1, with 11 bases lining up with TRBD2. This CDR3 is 15 amino acids long. Unmatched junction bases numbered 6, after V lost 4 bases and J lost 8 bases. Germline V CDR1 and CDR2: KGHDR, SFDVKD. The CDR3 protein is CATSDPSGRRDEQFF. In DNA form, the CDR3 reads TGTGCCACCAGTGACCCTAGCGGGAGGCGGGATGAGCAGTTCTTC.

The chain has TRBV15 and TRBJ2-3; D possibly corresponds to TRBD2 (6 bases). Per the germline V gene, CDR1 is LNHNV and CDR2 is YYDKDF (reference sequence). This CDR3 is 16 amino acids long. The V end lost 4 bases, the J end lost 4 bases, and 18 bases lay between the germline ends. The CDR3 spells CATSNLLAPTPDTQYF. The CDR3 nucleotides are TGTGCCACCAGCAACCTACTAGCTCCCACCCCAGATACGCAGTATTTT.

V usage is TRBV21-1 and J usage is TRBJ1-1. TRBV21-1 is listed as a pseudogene. CDR3 length: 13 amino acids. The CDR3 region is CASRDRAGTEAFF. The DNA for the CDR3 is TGTGCCAGCCGCGATCGGGCGGGCACTGAAGCTTTCTTT.

CDR3 residues: CASSPSRGSYGYTF. The CDR3 nucleotides are TGTGCCAGCAGCCCATCTCGGGGGTCCTATGGCTACACCTTC. The chain carries TRBV9 and TRBJ1-2, with a possible D match to TRBD1 (5 bases). Trimming removed 4 bases from V and 4 bases from J, with 14 bases in between. The CDR3 runs to 14 residues. Germline CDR1 is SGDLS and CDR2 is YYNGEE.

The V call is TRBV28, the J call TRBJ1-2, with 7 bases aligning to TRBD1. This CDR3 has 14 amino acids. Germline trimming cut 4 bases from V and 1 base from J; bases unmatched to any gene: 3. Per the germline V gene, CDR1 is MDHEN and CDR2 is SYDVKM. The CDR3 spells CASSSGQLNYGYTF. The CDR3 DNA reads as TGTGCCAGCAGTTCGGGACAGCTTAACTATGGCTACACCTTC.

The chain couples TRBV5-1 to TRBJ2-7; tentatively, D is TRBD2 (5 bases). The germline V and J ends were trimmed by 1 base and 6 bases, with 14 bases remaining between them. This CDR3 is 14 amino acids long. Germline V gene sequence: CDR1 SGHRS, CDR2 YFSETQ. CDR3: CASSLQGSSIEQYF. CDR3 sequence (DNA): TGCGCCAGCAGCTTGCAAGGGTCTAGCATCGAGCAGTACTTC.

The chain recombines TRBV30 with TRBJ2-1; 7 bases agree with TRBD2. CDR1 and CDR2 (germline): GTSNPN, SVGIG (reference sequence). V was clipped by 0 bases and J by 4 bases; unmatched bases: 6. This CDR3 has 15 amino acids. CDR3: CAWSVGAGSYNEQFF. In nucleotides, the CDR3 is TGTGCCTGGAGTGTAGGAGCGGGATCTTACAATGAGCAGTTCTTC.

This chain joins TRBV4-2 and TRBJ2-1; maybe TRBD1 (6 bases). The germline gives CDR1 LGHNA, CDR2 YNFKEQ. V was shortened by 0 bases and J by 3 bases, with 12 bases between the two germline ends. This CDR3 region has 16 residues. The CDR3 loop reads CASSQEGNRDYNEQFF. The CDR3 DNA reads as TGTGCCAGCAGCCAAGAAGGGAACAGGGACTACAATGAGCAGTTCTTC.

This chain joins TRBV19 and TRBJ2-7; 9 nucleotides align to TRBD1. V shed 6 bases, J shed 6 bases, and the junction held 9 bases outside the gene matches. Germline V gives CDR1 LNHDA, CDR2 SQIVND (reference sequence). This CDR3 spans 14 amino acids. The CDR3 bases are TGTGCCAGTAGAAAAATGGGACAGGGTCGCGAGCAGTACTTC. As protein: CASRKMGQGREQYF.

The CDR3 reads CASSLLAGGPGEQFF. The CDR3 DNA is TGTGCCAGCAGCCTTCTAGCGGGAGGGCCGGGGGAGCAGTTCTTC. The chain recombines TRBV11-3 with TRBJ2-1; 12 bases match TRBD2. Germline V gives CDR1 SGHNT, CDR2 YENEEA. The junction had 9 bases not matched to a gene; V was cut back by 5 bases and J by 10 bases. CDR3 length equals 15 residues.

The V call is TRBV11-2, the J call TRBJ1-2; no reliable D call. Per germline, CDR1 SGHAT and CDR2 FQNNGV. CDR3 length equals 15 residues. The V end was cut by 3 bases, the J end by 0 bases, with 11 bases between. CDR3 nucleotide sequence: TGTGCCAGCAGCTTTGACTGGAGGCCTAACTATGGCTACACCTTC. This codes for CASSFDWRPNYGYTF.

The V and J genes are TRBV27 and TRBJ2-3, with TRBD2 matching 13 bases. This CDR3 region has 16 residues. V was clipped by 6 bases and J by 4 bases; unmatched bases: 7. From germline, CDR1 is MNHEY and CDR2 SMNVEV (reference sequence). The CDR3 region has the DNA TGTGCCAGCAGCCCGGGACTAGCGGGATTTTCAGATACGCAGTATTTT. Translation gives CASSPGLAGFSDTQYF.

The chain uses TRBV12-3 or TRBV12-4 and TRBJ1-1; a weak D match, TRBD1 (6 bases). The CDR3 totals 13 residues. Trimming shortened V by 1 base and J by 10 bases, and 13 bases separated the two germline ends. The CDR3 DNA reads as TGTGCCAGCAGTTTAGTCAGGGGCGATACAGCTTTCTTT. Translation gives CASSLVRGDTAFF.

This chain joins TRBV10-2 and TRBJ2-1; 7 bases fit TRBD2. The ends lost 10 bases at V and 4 bases at J; junction bases unmatched: 7. The CDR3 extends over 13 amino acids. The germline V gene encodes CDR1 WSHSY and CDR2 SAAADI. In DNA, the CDR3 is TGCGCCACCGCCTCGGGGGGTTACAATGAGCAGTTCTTC. It is translated as CATASGGYNEQFF.

This chain connects TRBV3-1 (or the pseudogene TRBV3-2) to TRBJ2-5; D perhaps matches TRBD1 (5 bases). The germline V gene has CDR1 LGHDT and CDR2 YNNKEL (reference sequence). V lost 3 bases, J lost 7 bases, and 15 bases lay in between. The CDR3 extends over 14 amino acids. The CDR3 nucleotides read TGTGCCAGCAGCCAGAAGGGGTCCCTCGGGACCCAGTACTTC. Protein product: CASSQKGSLGTQYF.

The chain is built from TRBV30 and TRBJ1-2, with D possibly being TRBD1 (6 bases). This CDR3 spans 13 amino acids. Trimming took off 1 base at V and 4 bases at J, with 10 bases between the two ends. CDR1 is GTSNPN and CDR2 is SVGIG in the germline V gene (reference sequence). Here the CDR3 DNA reads TGTGCCTGGAGTGGGGGACACCGCTATGGCTACACCTTC. Its protein is CAWSGGHRYGYTF.

This clone is a singleton in its sample. This chain uses TRBV29-1 with TRBJ1-2; perhaps TRBD1 as D (6 bases). V lost 3 bases to trimming and J lost 4 bases, with 6 bases between them. This CDR3 is built from 11 residues. Per the germline V gene, CDR1 is SQVTM and CDR2 is ANQGSEA. CDR3 region: CSVDRGYGYTF. The DNA of the CDR3 is TGCAGCGTTGACAGGGGCTATGGCTACACCTTC.

This rearrangement joins TRBV9 to TRBJ1-3; D unclear. V lost 3 bases and J 0 bases, leaving 19 bases between the germline ends. The CDR3 spans 18 residues. Germline V CDR1 and CDR2: SGDLS, YYNGEE. Written as DNA, the CDR3 is TGTGCCAGCAGCGAAACCTACCTAGTTGCGAGCTCTGGAAACACCATATATTTT. It yields the protein CASSETYLVASSGNTIYF.

This CDR3 reads CASSTAGARNEQFF. CDR3 bases: TGTGCCAGCAGCACAGCGGGAGCTCGTAATGAGCAGTTCTTC. This sequence joins TRBV11-2 and TRBJ2-1; the match to TRBD2 covers 8 bases. The CDR3 loop spans 14 amino acids. Germline CDR1 and CDR2: SGHAT and FQNNGV. The V segment lost 5 bases and the J segment 7 bases; nucleotides outside the gene matches: 7.

V gene TRBV5-1 combines with J gene TRBJ1-3, with a tentative D call TRBD1 (6 bases). V lost 0 bases, J lost 11 bases, and 18 bases lay in between. The CDR3 runs 15 residues. Germline V lookup: CDR1 SGHRS, CDR2 YFSETQ. This CDR3 reads CASSLGSRQALPIYF. CDR3 bases: TGCGCCAGCAGCTTGGGGTCGCGACAGGCCCTACCCATATATTTT.

The J gene is TRBJ2-7, the V gene TRBV24-1; TRBD2 might be the D (6 bases). Trimming pared 4 bases from V and 0 bases from J, leaving 9 bases between. This CDR3 comprises 14 residues. Germline lookup yields CDR1 KGHDR and CDR2 SFDVKD. The CDR3, as DNA: TGTGCCACCAGTGACCCGACTAGCTCCTACGAGCAGTACTTC. Translated: CATSDPTSSYEQYF.

The chain links TRBV11-2 to TRBJ2-7; D is perhaps TRBD2 (5 bases). CDR1 SGHAT and CDR2 FQNNGV come from the germline V gene. This CDR3 spans 18 amino acids. Trimming stripped 5 bases from V and 0 bases from J, with 23 bases between. The DNA for the CDR3 is TGTGCCAGCAGCCCGACTCGACCCCGCCTAGAGGGCTCCTACGAGCAGTACTTC. As protein: CASSPTRPRLEGSYEQYF.

The chain links TRBV24-1 to TRBJ2-1; 14 nucleotides match TRBD2. The germline V gene encodes CDR1 KGHDR and CDR2 SFDVKD. The V segment lost 5 bases and the J segment 6 bases; nucleotides outside the gene matches: 2. The CDR3 spans 15 residues. The CDR3 loop reads CATSGLAGGSNEQFF. Written as DNA, the CDR3 is TGTGCCACCAGTGGACTAGCGGGAGGGTCCAATGAGCAGTTCTTC.

This clone occurred once. The V and J genes are TRBV7-2 and TRBJ2-2; 8 nucleotides align to TRBD2. V shed 2 bases and J 0 bases; nucleotides not matched to a gene: 11. Germline CDR1 is SGHTA and CDR2 is FQGNSA. The CDR3 is 19 residues long. The DNA of the CDR3 is TGTGCCAGCAGCTTATTGATATGGAGCGGGAGTCCGAACACCGGGGAGCTGTTTTTT. It encodes CASSLLIWSGSPNTGELFF.

The gene calls are TRBV4-1 and TRBJ2-3; no firm D call. The germline V gene encodes CDR1 MGHRA and CDR2 YSYEKL. V lost 0 bases and J lost 1, with 8 bases in between. The CDR3 is 15 amino acids. CDR3 in amino acids: CASSQDGLRTDTQYF. The CDR3 DNA reads as TGCGCCAGCAGCCAAGATGGGCTGCGCACAGATACGCAGTATTTT.